This T cell receptor (beta chain) was captured in a study of blood T cells in healthy people across ages. Study-wide points: Both naive CD4+ cell counts and diversity were greater in long-lived donors than in aged donors. TCR beta diversity correlated strongly with naive T cell percentage.

Turning to this clonotype: The antigen is unknown. Just one base apart from a much larger clone, this may be a read error.

Then a second PCR, running roughly 7 to 11 cycles, was carried out with a sample-barcoded 5' primer and a J-beta primer mix. TCRdb analysed the 5' RACE reads with MiXCR anew, one entry per CDR3 protein. The sample comprises about 1,000,000 distinct CDR3 sequences, around 45% of which are singletons, and 18% rests with the top ten. The CDR3 totals 17 residues. Germline CDR1 is SNHLY and CDR2 is FYNNEI. The TCR sequence derives from a woman aged 60-75 years in good health. The V call is TRBV2, the J call TRBJ2-1; 10 bases are shared with TRBD2. Source material: blood. In DNA form, the CDR3 reads TGTGCCGGCAGGTGGGGTAATCTAGCGGGAGTAGGGAATGAGCAGTTCTTC. It is translated as CAGRWGNLAGVGNEQFF.